The entry below describes one TCR beta chain. Antigen unknown. The V and J ends lost 4 bases and 6 bases respectively, with 21 bases between them. Germline values: CDR1 SGHVS, CDR2 FQNEAQ. The length of the CDR3 is 17 residues. These data come from a study of a mutant IDH1 vaccine in newly diagnosed glioma. Overall study results and limits: Pseudoprogression looked unconnected to shifts in top peripheral T cell clonotypes. A vaccine-induced immune response developed in 93.3% of the patients.

Using immunoSEQ multiplex PCR, the repertoire was profiled, and TCRdb retains in-frame clones only, with some absent. The data contain approximately 54,000 clones, about four fifths of them singletons. Sample time point: baseline, week 1 (first vaccination visit). Treatment here: pre-vaccination baseline after standard-of-care therapy. This clonotype was obtained from a man aged 18 to 35 with glioma. The sequencing used PBMCs, collected from a glioma patient treated with radiotherapy, temozolomide or both. V usage is TRBV7-8 and J usage is TRBJ2-2, with a possible D match to TRBD2 (6 bases). The CDR3 sequence: CASSSNPGLLIAGELFF. The CDR3 DNA reads as TGTGCCAGCAGCTCTAACCCGGGACTCCTGATTGCCGGGGAGCTGTTTTTT.